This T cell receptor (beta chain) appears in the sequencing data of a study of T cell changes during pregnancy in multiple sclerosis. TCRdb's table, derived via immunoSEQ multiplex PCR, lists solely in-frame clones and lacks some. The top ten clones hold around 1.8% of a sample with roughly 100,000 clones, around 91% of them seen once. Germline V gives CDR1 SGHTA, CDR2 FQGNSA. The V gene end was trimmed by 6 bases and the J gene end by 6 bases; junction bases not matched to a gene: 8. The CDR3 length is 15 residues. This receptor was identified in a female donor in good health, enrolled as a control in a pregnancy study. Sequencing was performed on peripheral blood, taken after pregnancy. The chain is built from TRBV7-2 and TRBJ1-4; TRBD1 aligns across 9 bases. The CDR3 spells CASRNPGTGYEKLFF. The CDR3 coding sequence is TGTGCCAGCAGAAATCCCGGGACAGGGTATGAAAAACTGTTTTTT.